One sample yielded the 28 T cell receptor beta chains listed below, sequenced in a study of T cells in Graves' hyperthyroidism and ophthalmopathy. RNA transcripts yielded amplified TCR beta CDR3 regions. TCR CDR3 underwent first-round RT-PCR with the HTBI primer set. TCRdb reanalysed the multiplex PCR reads using MiXCR and keeps one entry per CDR3 protein. The sample has a few hundred thousand distinct CDR3 sequences; about 25% are singletons. The sequencing sample was made of blood. The receptors come from a man in his fifties or sixties with Graves' hyperthyroidism.

This clonotype came up a few times. V is TRBV13 and J is TRBJ2-3; 10 positions agree with TRBD2. CDR3 size: 18 residues. With 5 bases clipped from V and 2 bases from J, the junction kept 13 bases outside the gene matches. CDR1 is PRHDT and CDR2 is FYEKMQ in the germline V gene (reference sequence). CDR3: CASSQDWGTSVVTDTQYF. DNA of the CDR3: TGTGCCAGCAGCCAAGATTGGGGGACTAGCGTTGTCACAGATACGCAGTATTTT. The full variable domain, its missing parts supplied by reference TRBV13 and TRBJ2-3, is AAGVIQSPRHLIKEKRETATLKCYPIPRHDTVYWYQQGPGQDPQFLISFYEKMQSDKGSIPDRFSAQQFSDYHSELNMSSLELGDSALYFCASSQDWGTSVVTDTQYFGPGTRLTVL.

The chain carries TRBV20-1 and TRBJ2-1; D possibly matches TRBD1 or TRBD2 (9 bases each). The CDR3 has 15 residues. Germline assignment: CDR1 DFQATT and CDR2 SNEGSKA (reference sequence). Trimming took 6 bases from V and 6 from J, leaving 21 bases between them. For the CDR3, the DNA is TGCAGTGCCGGGGACAGGGTAGCGGGAGTCAATGAGCAGTTCTTC. The encoded protein is CSAGDRVAGVNEQFF.

Comments on this clonotype: This may arise from a read error, as a much more abundant clone is one base away. This CDR3 fails to terminate in the conserved phenylalanine or tryptophan, so it likely reflects a read error. The rearrangement joins TRBV11-2 to TRBJ2-7; TRBD2 might be the D (6 bases). Germline assignment: CDR1 SGHAT and CDR2 FQNNGV. V lost 4 bases and J 5 bases, leaving 12 bases between the germline ends. CDR3 size: 13 residues. This CDR3 reads CASSSSGVNEQYL. CDR3 coding DNA: TGTGCCAGCAGCTCCTCGGGGGTGAACGAGCAGTACCTC.

This clonotype occurred a few times. J is TRBJ1-6 and V is TRBV19; 7 nucleotides agree with TRBD1. The germline V gene encodes CDR1 LNHDA and CDR2 SQIVND (reference sequence). The J segment lost 7 bases and the V segment lost 6 bases, leaving 6 bases of the junction unmatched. The CDR3 covers 14 residues. The CDR3 is CASSPGQSNSPLHF. In DNA form, the CDR3 reads TGTGCCAGTAGCCCGGGACAGTCAAATTCACCCCTCCACTTT. The variable domain in full, completed from reference TRBV19 and TRBJ1-6, reads DGGITQSPKYLFRKEGQNVTLSCEQNLNHDAMYWYRQDPGQGLRLIYYSQIVNDFQKGDIAEGYSVSREKKESFPLTVTSAQKNPTAFYLCASSPGQSNSPLHFGNGTRLTVT.

This clonotype was observed many times. The chain has TRBV12-3 or TRBV12-4 and TRBJ2-7, with 10 bases that match TRBD2. Trimming removed 4 bases from V and 2 bases from J; junction bases left unmatched: 2. This CDR3 is 14 amino acids long. The CDR3 is CASSSGLAPYEQYF. CDR3 in DNA: TGTGCCAGCAGTTCGGGACTAGCGCCCTACGAGCAGTACTTC.

This clonotype has ten or more counts. The CDR3 bases are TGTGCCAGCAGTCTTGTAAGACGGGACAGGGTCACTGAAGCTTTCTTT. Translation gives CASSLVRRDRVTEAFF. This sequence joins TRBV28 and TRBJ1-1; TRBD1 aligns across 9 bases. The length of the CDR3 is 16 residues. Germline CDR1 is MDHEN and CDR2 is SYDVKM. The V gene end was trimmed by 5 bases and the J gene end by 4 bases; junction bases not matched to a gene: 11.

The chain employs TRBV20-1 and TRBJ2-1; D is unclear. Trimming removed 2 bases at V and 0 bases at J, with 8 bases between. The germline V gene has CDR1 DFQATT and CDR2 SNEGSKA (reference sequence). The length of the CDR3 is 14 residues. CDR3 amino acids: CSARSSSSYNEQFF. CDR3 DNA: TGCAGTGCTAGATCCTCAAGCTCCTACAATGAGCAGTTCTTC.

J is TRBJ1-5 and V is TRBV7-3; D is unclear. Germline V gene data show CDR1 as SGHTA and CDR2 as FQGTGA. The V end lost 6 bases, the J end lost 0 bases, and 9 bases lay between the germline ends. The CDR3 extends over 14 amino acids. CDR3 bases: TGTGCCAGCAGGGGTGACATTAGCAATCAGCCCCAGCATTTT. Amino acids: CASRGDISNQPQHF.

The rearrangement links TRBV2 to TRBJ1-2; no clear D gene. V was trimmed by 1 base and J by 4 bases, leaving 10 bases between them. Germline assignment: CDR1 SNHLY and CDR2 FYNNEI. CDR3 length: 14 amino acids. The CDR3 here is CASSEVRDFYGYTF. In nucleotides, the CDR3 is TGTGCCAGCAGTGAAGTGAGGGATTTCTATGGCTACACCTTC.

In this sample, this clonotype turned up a few times. The genes are TRBV6-1 and TRBJ2-1, with TRBD2 matching 8 bases. The CDR3 extends over 15 amino acids. V dropped 2 bases and J dropped 4; count of bases not matched to a gene: 4. Germline V gene sequence: CDR1 MNHNS, CDR2 SASEGT. CDR3 nucleotide sequence: TGTGCCAGCAGTGAATTGGGCGGGGGGTACAATGAGCAGTTCTTC. It yields the protein CASSELGGGYNEQFF.

This rearrangement joins TRBV29-1 to TRBJ2-3, with 7 bases fitting TRBD2. With V trimmed by 6 bases and J by 6 bases, 6 bases remained unmatched. The CDR3 runs 12 residues. Germline CDR1 reads SQVTM; CDR2 reads ANQGSEA. The CDR3 coding sequence is TGCAGCGTGGGGGTTAGCGGGGATACGCAGTATTTT. Its protein product is CSVGVSGDTQYF.

This chain joins TRBV6-4 and TRBJ2-1; D is undetermined. This CDR3 has 15 residues. Between the trimmed V and J ends, which lost 6 bases and 6 bases, there was a span of 18 bases. Germline CDR1 is MRHNA and CDR2 is SNTAGT. This CDR3 reads CASRAFVGLGNEQFF. The DNA of the CDR3 is TGTGCCAGCAGGGCATTTGTGGGTTTGGGCAATGAGCAGTTCTTC.

This sequence joins TRBV5-1 and TRBJ2-7, with D unclear. Trimming left V 3 bases short and J 1 base short, with 11 bases between. Germline V CDR1 and CDR2: SGHRS, YFSETQ. The CDR3 extends over 14 amino acids. The CDR3 region has the DNA TGCGCCAGCAGCTCGTTTGGGGATTCCTACGAGCAGTACTTC. Translation: CASSSFGDSYEQYF.

This clonotype has only a few counts. V and J are TRBV28 and TRBJ1-2; 7 bases match TRBD1. CDR3 size: 15 residues. After removal of 4 bases from V and 3 bases from J, the junction contained 8 bases not matched to a gene. Germline CDR1 reads MDHEN; CDR2 reads SYDVKM. The CDR3 nucleotides read TGTGCCAGCAGTTATCCCAGGGGGAATCACTATGGCTACACCTTC. Translated: CASSYPRGNHYGYTF.

This chain links TRBV12-5 with TRBJ1-2, with D perhaps TRBD1 (5 bases). This CDR3 has 14 amino acids. V lost 6 bases and J 5 bases, leaving 16 bases between the germline ends. Germline lookup yields CDR1 LGHNT and CDR2 FRNRAP. CDR3 loop: CASGRQQDWYGYTF. CDR3 in DNA: TGTGCTAGTGGCCGCCAACAGGATTGGTATGGCTACACCTTC.

This chain uses TRBV6-9 with TRBJ2-2; TRBD1 might be the D (6 bases). The CDR3 totals 17 residues. V lost 4 bases and J 3 bases, leaving 18 bases between the germline ends. Looked up from germline, CDR1 is MNHGY and CDR2 is SVAAGI. Here the CDR3 reads CASSLGFLDRDTGELFF. The CDR3 nucleotides read TGTGCCAGCAGTTTGGGGTTTTTGGACAGAGACACCGGGGAGCTGTTTTTT.

The chain carries TRBV9 and TRBJ2-1; 8 nucleotides line up with TRBD1. The ends lost 2 bases at V and 7 bases at J; junction bases unmatched: 5. Germline V lookup: CDR1 SGDLS, CDR2 YYNGEE. The CDR3 contains 14 residues. The CDR3 region has the DNA TGTGCCAGCAGCGTCGGGGACAGGCAGAATGAGCAGTTCTTC. Protein: CASSVGDRQNEQFF.

This clonotype was seen at least ten times. The chain has TRBV7-3 and TRBJ2-5; TRBD2 matches at 16 bases. The germline V gene encodes CDR1 SGHTA and CDR2 FQGTGA. V dropped 4 bases and J dropped 4; count of bases not matched to a gene: 6. The CDR3 extends over 17 amino acids. The CDR3 protein is CASSSGLAGGLRETQYF. DNA of the CDR3: TGTGCCAGCAGCTCGGGACTAGCGGGAGGGCTGAGAGAGACCCAGTACTTC.

The genes are TRBV19 and TRBJ2-7; 10 nucleotides agree with TRBD2. The ends lost 7 bases at V and 0 bases at J; junction bases unmatched: 9. This CDR3 contains 16 residues. Germline V CDR1 and CDR2: LNHDA, SQIVND (reference sequence). The CDR3 region has the DNA TGTGCCAGTACCCTTTCTCCTAGCGGGAGCTCCTACGAGCAGTACTTC. Translation: CASTLSPSGSSYEQYF.

The CDR3 coding sequence is TGTGCCTGGAGTGCGGGGAGCGGGGCCCGATGGGATACGCAGTATTTT. Its protein product is CAWSAGSGARWDTQYF. The chain couples TRBV30 to TRBJ2-3; 7 nucleotides match TRBD2. The V segment lost 1 base and the J segment 6 bases; nucleotides outside the gene matches: 13. Germline assignment: CDR1 GTSNPN and CDR2 SVGIG (reference sequence). The CDR3 totals 16 residues.

The chain joins TRBV15 to TRBJ2-5, with 14 nucleotides matching TRBD2. There are 17 residues in the CDR3. With 5 bases clipped from V and 4 bases from J, the junction kept 9 bases outside the gene matches. The germline CDR1 and CDR2 sequences are LNHNV and YYDKDF (reference sequence). In DNA, the CDR3 is TGTGCCACCAGCTACGGGACTAGCGGGAGACTTGTAGAGACCCAGTACTTC. It translates to CATSYGTSGRLVETQYF.

This clonotype came up many times. The V and J genes are TRBV28 and TRBJ2-1; 9 bases map to TRBD1. J gave up 4 bases and V 5 bases, and 9 bases lay outside the gene matches. This CDR3 contains 16 residues. The germline CDR1 and CDR2 sequences are MDHEN and SYDVKM. Here the CDR3 reads CASSPTGTGFYNEQFF. CDR3 in DNA: TGTGCCAGCAGTCCAACCGGGACAGGGTTTTACAATGAGCAGTTCTTC.

This clonotype occurred once. Being one base from a much bigger clone, this may be a read error. The rearrangement joins TRBV5-1 to TRBJ2-1; D possibly corresponds to TRBD1 (5 bases). Germline CDR1 is SGHRS and CDR2 is YFSETQ. The V gene lost 0 bases and the J gene lost 11 bases, with 15 bases spanning the gap. The CDR3 covers 14 residues. CDR3 DNA: TGCGCCAGCAGCTTGGGACAGACTGTAAATAAGCAGTTCTTC. It translates to CASSLGQTVNKQFF.

This clonotype was seen a handful of times. The V gene is TRBV6-6, the J gene TRBJ2-5; a weak D match, TRBD2 (5 bases). Germline-derived CDR1 and CDR2 are MNHNY and SVGAGI (reference sequence). The CDR3 runs to 15 residues. Trimming shortened V by 0 bases and J by 1 base, and 9 bases separated the two germline ends. The CDR3 coding sequence is TGTGCCAGCAGTTACTCGGTCCGGGGCCAAGAGACCCAGTACTTC. Its protein is CASSYSVRGQETQYF.

The genes are TRBV3-1 and TRBJ2-7; 10 bases are a match to TRBD2. The CDR3 is made up of 15 amino acids. The V gene's germline CDR1 is LGHDT and CDR2 YNNKEL (reference sequence). The V and J ends lost 4 bases and 5 bases, in that order; junction bases with no gene match: 8. In DNA form, the CDR3 reads TGTGCCAGCAGCCCGTCAGCGGGAGGGCCTGACGAGCAGTACTTC. This translates into CASSPSAGGPDEQYF.

This clonotype was detected only a few times. V and J are TRBV5-1 and TRBJ1-1, with D unclear. Germline CDR1 is SGHRS and CDR2 is YFSETQ. CDR3 size: 15 residues. Trimming shortened V by 5 bases and J by 0 bases, and 14 bases separated the two germline ends. The CDR3 loop reads CASRLAWELNTEAFF. CDR3 coding DNA: TGCGCCAGCAGACTGGCATGGGAGTTGAACACTGAAGCTTTCTTT.

This clonotype was recorded many times. The chain has TRBV12-3 or TRBV12-4 and TRBJ1-2, with D maybe TRBD1 (5 bases). V was clipped by 1 base and J by 7 bases, with 10 bases between them. The CDR3 has 13 residues. CDR3 in DNA: TGTGCCAGCAGTTTAGGGGCAGGGAGTGGCTACACCTTC. Translated, it gives CASSLGAGSGYTF.

This clonotype has ten or more counts. The chain uses TRBV7-9 and TRBJ2-5, with D uncertain. The CDR3 extends over 14 amino acids. V gave up 4 bases and J gave up 2 bases, with 11 bases separating them. CDR1 and CDR2 from the germline V gene are SEHNR and FQNEAQ (reference sequence). For the CDR3, the DNA is TGTGCCAGCAGCTGGGGTGAAGGGCAAGAGACCCAGTACTTC. As protein: CASSWGEGQETQYF.